The T cell receptor beta chain described here comes from a study of shared clonotypes between healthy human individuals. Findings and caveats of the study: Having only a few donors restricted how much genetic and exposure-history diversity was captured.

This CDR3 comprises 17 residues. Looked up from germline, CDR1 is MNHEY and CDR2 is SMNVEV (reference sequence). J was trimmed by 3 bases and V by 7 bases; bases with no gene match: 14. An even split of each subset's genomic DNA across several immunoSEQ plates was performed. TCRdb's table, derived via immunoSEQ multiplex PCR, lists solely in-frame clones and lacks some. The table includes 2.3 million or so clones, 85% to 95% detected once. The sample holds one count of this clone. Its antigen is still unknown. The chain is built from TRBV27 and TRBJ1-3, with TRBD1 matching over 8 bases. The sample was naive CD4+ T cells from PBMCs. Described subset: CD45RA+ positively selected. This clonotype was sampled from a man younger than 30 in good health. Some clones in this sample may be carry-over from other donors' samples. The CDR3 DNA reads TGTGCCAGCAAGAGGGTGGCAGGGGGCAAAATTGGAAACACCATATATTTT. Residues: CASKRVAGGKIGNTIYF.